The next 32 T cell receptor beta chains were all read from a single sample in a study of blood T cell repertoires in COVID-19. Repertoires were generated with immunoSEQ multiplex PCR, while TCRdb's copy carries only in-frame clones and drops some. The data hold roughly 200,000 clones, with about four fifths observed a single time. Sequenced: peripheral blood. All receptors derive from an older woman with COVID-19, enrolled during active disease.

The CDR3 loop is CASSPSTGNTIYF. The CDR3, as DNA: TGTGCCAGCAGCCCCTCTACTGGAAACACCATATATTTT. The genes are TRBV9 and TRBJ1-3; D is unclear. The CDR3 spans 13 residues. Germline assignment: CDR1 SGDLS and CDR2 YYNGEE. Trimming pared 4 bases from V and 2 bases from J, leaving 7 bases between.

The chain employs TRBV6-2 or TRBV6-3 and TRBJ2-6; D is ambiguous. Deletions cut 2 bases from V and 0 bases from J, with 8 bases between. Germline assignment: CDR1 MNHEY and CDR2 SVGEGT. This CDR3 has 16 amino acids. This CDR3 is CASSYEELSGANVLTF. For the CDR3, the DNA is TGTGCCAGCAGTTACGAAGAGCTCTCTGGGGCCAACGTCCTGACTTTC.

The chain links TRBV5-4 to TRBJ1-6, with TRBD1 identical over 7 bases. The V gene's germline CDR1 is SGHNT and CDR2 YYREEE (reference sequence). With 7 bases clipped from V and 9 bases from J, the junction kept 13 bases outside the gene matches. The CDR3 sequence is 15 residues long. This chain's CDR3 is CASGNPTGEVSPLHF. CDR3 DNA: TGTGCCAGCGGAAATCCTACAGGGGAGGTTTCACCCCTCCACTTT.

V and J are TRBV5-1 and TRBJ1-2, with TRBD1 matching 8 bases. Germline lookup yields CDR1 SGHRS and CDR2 YFSETQ. The CDR3 is made up of 15 amino acids. V lost 4 bases, J lost 1 base, and 6 bases stayed unmatched. The CDR3 loop is CASSLRQGFNYGYTF. CDR3 nucleotides: TGCGCCAGCAGCCTAAGACAGGGGTTTAACTATGGCTACACCTTC.

J is TRBJ2-3 and V is TRBV11-2, with 10 bases fitting TRBD1. The junction had 3 bases not matched to a gene; V was cut back by 4 bases and J by 2 bases. Germline lookup yields CDR1 SGHAT and CDR2 FQNNGV. CDR3 length equals 15 residues. CDR3 amino acids: CASSSGTGVTDTQYF. CDR3 sequence (DNA): TGTGCCAGCAGCTCCGGGACAGGGGTCACAGATACGCAGTATTTT.

This chain connects TRBV30 to TRBJ2-3, with D possibly matching TRBD2 (6 bases). The V and J ends lost 4 bases and 2 bases respectively, with 19 bases between them. Germline values: CDR1 GTSNPN, CDR2 SVGIG (reference sequence). CDR3 length: 16 residues. This CDR3 is CAWNPFGRGPTDTQYF. The CDR3, as DNA: TGTGCCTGGAATCCGTTTGGGCGGGGACCCACAGATACGCAGTATTTT.

The chain carries TRBV9 and TRBJ2-1; TRBD2 aligns across 10 bases. V shed 4 bases and J 6 bases; nucleotides not matched to a gene: 4. Germline-derived CDR1 and CDR2 are SGDLS and YYNGEE. The CDR3 sequence is 14 residues long. The CDR3 sequence: CASSSLAGANEQFF. The CDR3 nucleotides read TGTGCCAGCAGCTCCCTAGCGGGGGCCAATGAGCAGTTCTTC.

This sequence joins TRBV7-3 and TRBJ2-1; 8 positions match TRBD2. J gave up 10 bases and V 0 bases, and 5 bases lay outside the gene matches. The CDR3 is made up of 14 amino acids. Germline values: CDR1 SGHTA, CDR2 FQGTGA. The CDR3 DNA sequence: TGTGCCAGCAGCTTAACTAGCGGGACGCGGGAGCAGTTCTTC. This translates into CASSLTSGTREQFF.

The chain uses TRBV7-8 and TRBJ1-1; 7 bases are shared with TRBD1. Unmatched junction bases numbered 7, after V lost 4 bases and J lost 5 bases. The CDR3 contains 14 residues. Germline V gene lookup returns CDR1 SGHVS and CDR2 FQNEAQ. The DNA of the CDR3 is TGTGCCAGCAGCTCCCAGACAGGGAGAACTGAAGCTTTCTTT. Translating it yields CASSSQTGRTEAFF.

The table lists this clone with a few counts. This chain uses TRBV27 with TRBJ2-2, with 7 bases matching TRBD2. The CDR3 consists of 15 residues. J gave up 4 bases and V 2 bases, and 4 bases lay outside the gene matches. The V gene's germline CDR1 is MNHEY and CDR2 SMNVEV (reference sequence). The CDR3 loop is CASSLGGRVTGELFF. In nucleotides, the CDR3 is TGTGCCAGCAGTTTAGGCGGGAGAGTCACCGGGGAGCTGTTTTTT.

This chain links TRBV12-1 with TRBJ2-3; the DNA was not used to check the table's D call, TRBD1. TRBV12-1 is a recognized pseudogene. The CDR3 sequence is 17 residues long. In DNA form, the CDR3 reads TGTGCCAGCAGCCCCGCGGGACAGCCTTATGTAATGGATACGCAGTATTTT. It encodes CASSPAGQPYVMDTQYF.

The chain carries TRBV28 and TRBJ1-1, with D tentatively TRBD1 (6 bases). This CDR3 region has 16 residues. The ends were cut back, 3 bases at V and 1 base at J, with 15 bases in the middle. Per germline, CDR1 MDHEN and CDR2 SYDVKM. CDR3: CASSFPAGEWNTEAFF. The CDR3 nucleotides read TGTGCCAGCAGTTTCCCCGCAGGGGAGTGGAACACTGAAGCTTTCTTT.

V is TRBV13 and J is TRBJ2-2, with 8 bases aligning to TRBD2. The germline CDR1 and CDR2 sequences are PRHDT and FYEKMQ (reference sequence). Unmatched junction bases numbered 5, after V lost 2 bases and J lost 3 bases. The CDR3 loop spans 16 amino acids. As DNA, the CDR3 is TGTGCCAGCAGCTTAAGCGGGGGCCCTCACACCGGGGAGCTGTTTTTT. It encodes CASSLSGGPHTGELFF.

This clone was detected once. The chain combines TRBV11-2 with TRBJ2-7, with TRBD1 matching 7 bases. CDR1 and CDR2 (germline): SGHAT, FQNNGV. V trimming: 5 bases; J trimming: 5 bases; junction bases outside the gene matches: 6. This CDR3 is 13 amino acids long. The CDR3 here is CASSAQGWNEQYV. The CDR3 nucleotides are TGTGCCAGCAGCGCACAGGGGTGGAACGAGCAGTACGTC.

The chain couples TRBV28 to TRBJ2-7; TRBD2 matches at 7 bases. The trim removed 8 bases at V and 4 bases at J, leaving 17 bases unmatched. CDR1 MDHEN and CDR2 SYDVKM come from the germline V gene. CDR3 size: 16 residues. Here the CDR3 reads CASLSFTPGLLYEQYF. DNA for the CDR3: TGTGCCAGCCTCAGTTTTACTCCGGGACTACTTTACGAGCAGTACTTC.

The gene calls are TRBV18 and TRBJ2-1, with D perhaps matching TRBD2 (5 bases). The CDR3 is 17 residues long. Looked up from germline, CDR1 is KGHSH and CDR2 is LQKENI. The V end lost 3 bases, the J end lost 2 bases, and 17 bases lay between the germline ends. CDR3: CASSPRRMGVAYNEQFF. The DNA for the CDR3 is TGTGCCAGCTCACCCCGGAGGATGGGAGTTGCCTACAATGAGCAGTTCTTC.

With regard to this clone: Other DNA sequences of this sample code for an identical CDR3. The CDR3 DNA follows: TGCGCCAGCAGGCGGACAGGGGCGAACACTGAAGCTTTCTTT. Translated, it gives CASRRTGANTEAFF. This sequence joins TRBV5-1 and TRBJ1-1; TRBD1 matches at 9 bases. The CDR3 is 14 amino acids. In germline, CDR1 is SGHRS, CDR2 YFSETQ. The V and J ends lost 5 bases and 1 base, in that order; junction bases with no gene match: 3.

The chain combines TRBV28 with TRBJ2-7; TRBD1 aligns across 8 bases. This CDR3 has 15 residues. The J segment lost 4 bases and the V segment lost 5 bases, leaving 10 bases of the junction unmatched. Germline V gene sequence: CDR1 MDHEN, CDR2 SYDVKM. CDR3 sequence (DNA): TGTGCCAGCAGTCGCCCGGGACAGGCGATTTACGAGCAGTACGTC. It is translated as CASSRPGQAIYEQYV.

The rearrangement joins TRBV7-8 to TRBJ2-4; possible D gene TRBD1, 5 bases. Germline V gene sequence: CDR1 SGHVS, CDR2 FQNEAQ. Trimming shortened V by 5 bases and J by 0 bases, and 14 bases separated the two germline ends. This CDR3 comprises 16 residues. The CDR3, as DNA: TGTGCCAGCAGCCTTGGGCCAGGGTTAGCCAAAAACATTCAGTACTTC. Its translation is CASSLGPGLAKNIQYF.

The chain employs TRBV27 and TRBJ2-7; unclear D gene. Deletions cut 2 bases from V and 2 bases from J, with 10 bases between. Germline V gene lookup returns CDR1 MNHEY and CDR2 SMNVEV (reference sequence). This CDR3 contains 14 residues. The CDR3 coding sequence is TGTGCCAGCAGTTTACAGAGGAGTGCCTACGAGCAGTACTTC. Encoded protein: CASSLQRSAYEQYF.

The V and J genes are TRBV27 and TRBJ1-1, with D possibly being TRBD1 (6 bases). This CDR3 spans 13 amino acids. The V end lost 5 bases, the J end lost 4 bases, and 11 bases lay between the germline ends. The V gene's germline CDR1 is MNHEY and CDR2 SMNVEV (reference sequence). The CDR3 nucleotides read TGTGCCAGCAGTCTGACAGGTTCCACTGAAGCTTTCTTT. Protein product: CASSLTGSTEAFF.

The chain combines TRBV5-4 with TRBJ2-1; 8 bases agree with TRBD2. CDR3 size: 17 residues. Germline assignment: CDR1 SGHNT and CDR2 YYREEE (reference sequence). V gave up 2 bases and J gave up 0 bases; unmatched junction bases: 7. CDR3 sequence: CASSFPMAGGSYNEQFF. CDR3 in DNA: TGTGCCAGCAGCTTCCCGATGGCGGGGGGCTCCTACAATGAGCAGTTCTTC.

This rearrangement joins TRBV30 to TRBJ1-1; D not certain. The CDR3 is 13 amino acids. The germline V gene has CDR1 GTSNPN and CDR2 SVGIG (reference sequence). Trimming cost V 0 bases and J 2 bases, with 7 bases left between them. Here the CDR3 reads CAWSVEGNTEAFF. Written as DNA, the CDR3 is TGTGCCTGGAGTGTTGAGGGCAACACTGAAGCTTTCTTT.

The chain links TRBV7-9 to TRBJ1-2; 7 bases agree with TRBD1. V was clipped by 5 bases and J by 3 bases; unmatched bases: 9. This CDR3 has 15 amino acids. Germline assignment: CDR1 SEHNR and CDR2 FQNEAQ (reference sequence). The CDR3 coding sequence is TGTGCCAGCAGCCATAGAGAGGGGGCGGACTATGGCTACACCTTC. Protein sequence: CASSHREGADYGYTF. Filled out from reference TRBV7-9 and TRBJ1-2, the complete variable domain reads DTGVSQNPRHKITKRGQNVTFRCDPISEHNRLYWYRQTLGQGPEFLTYFQNEAQLEKSRLLSDRFSAERPKGSFSTLEIQRTEQGDSAMYLCASSHREGADYGYTFGSGTRLTVV.

The chain has TRBV29-1 and TRBJ2-1; 13 nucleotides agree with TRBD2. V lost 4 bases to trimming and J lost 0 bases; unmatched junction nucleotides: 0. CDR1 and CDR2 from the germline V gene are SQVTM and ANQGSEA. This CDR3 region has 15 residues. CDR3 nucleotides: TGCAGCGTTGGGACTAGCGGGAGCTCCTACAATGAGCAGTTCTTC. It yields the protein CSVGTSGSSYNEQFF.

The chain recombines TRBV27 with TRBJ2-2; tentative D call: TRBD1 (5 bases). Germline assignment: CDR1 MNHEY and CDR2 SMNVEV (reference sequence). The CDR3 runs to 14 residues. V lost 2 bases to trimming and J lost 5 bases, with 9 bases between them. The CDR3 sequence: CASSLTRVTGELFF. The CDR3 nucleotides are TGTGCCAGCAGTTTAACCAGGGTGACCGGGGAGCTGTTTTTT.

This clone was recorded only once. The chain recombines TRBV25-1 with TRBJ1-6; D gene ambiguous. V lost 6 bases and J 0 bases, leaving 9 bases between the germline ends. This CDR3 comprises 15 residues. Germline loops: CDR1 MGHDK, CDR2 SYGVNS. In DNA, the CDR3 is TGTGCCAGCAGGCACGGGAGCTCCTATAATTCACCCCTCCACTTT. This gives the protein CASRHGSSYNSPLHF.

V is TRBV4-1 and J is TRBJ1-1, with D possibly TRBD1 on 5 matching bases. Germline V lookup: CDR1 MGHRA, CDR2 YSYEKL. The CDR3 totals 12 residues. Trimming took off 2 bases at V and 7 bases at J, with 8 bases between the two ends. The DNA of the CDR3 is TGCGCCAGCAGCCAAATGGGGGGTGAAGCTTTCTTT. This encodes CASSQMGGEAFF.

The chain combines TRBV11-2 with TRBJ1-2; D gene unclear. There are 16 residues in the CDR3. Between the trimmed V and J ends, which lost 5 bases and 5 bases, there was a span of 21 bases. Per the germline V gene, CDR1 is SGHAT and CDR2 is FQNNGV. The DNA of the CDR3 is TGTGCCAGCAGCACCTACAGAAACCCAACATTATATGGCTACACCTTC. Translation: CASSTYRNPTLYGYTF.

This clone was seen once. The chain joins TRBV7-9 to TRBJ1-2, with 8 nucleotides matching TRBD1. With 4 bases clipped from V and 8 bases from J, the junction kept 9 bases outside the gene matches. The germline CDR1 and CDR2 sequences are SEHNR and FQNEAQ (reference sequence). The CDR3 is made up of 14 amino acids. CDR3 protein: CASSSTGTGRGYTF. DNA of the CDR3: TGTGCCAGCAGCTCCACCGGGACAGGTCGGGGCTACACCTTC. The full variable domain, rest sourced from reference TRBV7-9 and TRBJ1-2, is DTGVSQNPRHKITKRGQNVTFRCDPISEHNRLYWYRQTLGQGPEFLTYFQNEAQLEKSRLLSDRFSAERPKGSFSTLEIQRTEQGDSAMYLCASSSTGTGRGYTFGSGTRLTVV.

This clone was counted once. The genes are TRBV6-6 and TRBJ1-5, with 7 bases identical to TRBD1. The J segment lost 4 bases and the V segment lost 5 bases, leaving 8 bases of the junction unmatched. Germline values: CDR1 MNHNY, CDR2 SVGAGI (reference sequence). The CDR3 sequence is 15 residues long. The CDR3 nucleotides are TGTGCCAGCAGTCCTGACAGGGTGGGTAATCAGCCCCAGCATTTT. This sequence encodes CASSPDRVGNQPQHF.

This clone was observed once. The chain employs TRBV5-1 and TRBJ2-3; maybe TRBD2 (6 bases). Between the trimmed V and J ends, which lost 2 bases and 3 bases, there was a span of 16 bases. The CDR3 totals 16 residues. Germline V gene lookup returns CDR1 SGHRS and CDR2 YFSETQ. The DNA for the CDR3 is TGCGCCAGCAGCTTAAGTACCGGGAGTGGAACAGATACGCAGTATTTT. It is translated as CASSLSTGSGTDTQYF. Full variable domain (rest looked up from reference TRBV5-1 and TRBJ2-3): KAGVTQTPRYLIKTRGQQVTLSCSPISGHRSVSWYQQTPGQGLQFLFEYFSETQRNKGNFPGRFSGRQFSNSRSEMNVSTLELGDSALYLCASSLSTGSGTDTQYFGPGTRLTVL.